This T cell receptor (beta chain) is drawn from a study of T cells in tuberculosis. Study results and limitations: The stringent gate may have excluded weak CD1B-GMM tetramer binders.

In its sample, this clone was seen a few times. Thawed, overnight-rested PBMC were stained with GMM-loaded CD1B tetramer, viability dye and anti-CD3, then sorted. CD1B tetramers were loaded with Rhodococcus equi-derived C32 glucose monomycolate. Tetramer-sorted PBMC had been CD14 monocyte-depleted before freezing. Tetramer-negative cells, some 95,000 per donor, were also sorted. TCR-alpha and TCR-beta chains were sequenced unpaired. The method was immunoSEQ multiplex PCR; TCRdb's version includes in-frame clones alone and lacks a portion of them. The sample includes approximately 88,000 clones, more than 75% of them seen just once. The CDR3 contains 13 residues. V lost 7 bases, J lost 7 bases, and 14 bases lay in between. CDR1 SGHNT and CDR2 YYREEE come from the germline V gene (reference sequence).

The rearrangement links TRBV5-4 to TRBJ1-4, with D maybe TRBD1 (5 bases). Material for sequencing was CD1b-GMM tetramer-negative cells sorted from PBMCs. This receptor was identified in an adult woman with latent tuberculosis. CDR3 coding DNA: TGTGCCAGCGGGGGACTGGGTAGTGAAAAACTGTTTTTT. Translating it yields CASGGLGSEKLFF. Full variable domain (missing parts from reference TRBV5-4 and TRBJ1-4): ETGVTQSPTHLIKTRGQQVTLRCSSQSGHNTVSWYQQALGQGPQFIFQYYREEENGRGNFPPRFSGLQFPNYSSELNVNALELDDSALYLCASGGLGSEKLFFGSGTQLSVL.